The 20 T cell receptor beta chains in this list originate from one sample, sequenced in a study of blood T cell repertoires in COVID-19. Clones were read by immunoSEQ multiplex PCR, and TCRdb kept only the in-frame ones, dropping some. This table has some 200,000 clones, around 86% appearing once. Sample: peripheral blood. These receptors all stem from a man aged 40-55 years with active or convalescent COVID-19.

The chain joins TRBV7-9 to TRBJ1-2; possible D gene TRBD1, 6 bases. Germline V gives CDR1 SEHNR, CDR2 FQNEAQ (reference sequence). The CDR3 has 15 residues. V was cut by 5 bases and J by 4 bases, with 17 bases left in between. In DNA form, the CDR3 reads TGTGCCAGCAGCCGTCAGGGGACCCAATCCTATGGCTACACCTTC. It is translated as CASSRQGTQSYGYTF.

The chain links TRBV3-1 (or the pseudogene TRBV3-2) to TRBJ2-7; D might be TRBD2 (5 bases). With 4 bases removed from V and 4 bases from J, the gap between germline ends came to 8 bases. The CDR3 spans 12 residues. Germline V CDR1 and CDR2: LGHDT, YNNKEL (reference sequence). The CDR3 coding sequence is TGTGCCAGCAGCCGAGCGGAATACGAGCAGTACTTC. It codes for CASSRAEYEQYF.

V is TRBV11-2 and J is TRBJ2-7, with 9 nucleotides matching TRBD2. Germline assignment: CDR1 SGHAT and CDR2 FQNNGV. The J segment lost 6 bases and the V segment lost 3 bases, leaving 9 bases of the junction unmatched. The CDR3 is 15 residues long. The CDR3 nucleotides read TGTGCCAGCAGCTTGGAACCGGGACTAGCAAGCGAGCAGTACTTC. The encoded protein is CASSLEPGLASEQYF.

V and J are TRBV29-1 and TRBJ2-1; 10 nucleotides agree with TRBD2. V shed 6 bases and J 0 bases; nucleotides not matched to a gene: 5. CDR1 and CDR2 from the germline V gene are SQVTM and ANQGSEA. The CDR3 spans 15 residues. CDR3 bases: TGCAGCGTCCCATTAGCGGGGGGCTCCTACAATGAGCAGTTCTTC. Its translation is CSVPLAGGSYNEQFF.

CDR3 sequence (DNA): TGTGCCAGCAGCCCAATGGACATATTCTACAATGAGCAGTTCTTC. It yields the protein CASSPMDIFYNEQFF. This chain uses TRBV7-6 with TRBJ2-1, with a tentative D call TRBD1 (5 bases). V was cut by 5 bases and J by 3 bases, with 14 bases left in between. In germline, CDR1 is SGHVS, CDR2 FNYEAQ. This CDR3 is built from 15 residues.

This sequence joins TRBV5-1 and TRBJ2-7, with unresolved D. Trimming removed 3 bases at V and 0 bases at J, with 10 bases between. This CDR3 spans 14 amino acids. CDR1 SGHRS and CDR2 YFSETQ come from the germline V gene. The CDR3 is CASSSRRSSYEQYF. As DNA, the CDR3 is TGCGCCAGCAGCTCCCGGAGAAGCTCCTACGAGCAGTACTTC. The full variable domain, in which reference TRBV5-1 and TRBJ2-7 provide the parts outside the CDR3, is KAGVTQTPRYLIKTRGQQVTLSCSPISGHRSVSWYQQTPGQGLQFLFEYFSETQRNKGNFPGRFSGRQFSNSRSEMNVSTLELGDSALYLCASSSRRSSYEQYFGPGTRLTVT.

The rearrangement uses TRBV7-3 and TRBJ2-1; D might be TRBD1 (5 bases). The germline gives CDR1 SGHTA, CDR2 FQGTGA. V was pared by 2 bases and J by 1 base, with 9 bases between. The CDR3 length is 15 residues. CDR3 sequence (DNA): TGTGCCAGCAGCTTAGTGGGGCCTTCCTACAATGAGCAGTTCTTC. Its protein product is CASSLVGPSYNEQFF.

CDR3 amino acids: CASGRDTLRNSPLHF. CDR3 sequence (DNA): TGTGCCAGCGGTAGGGACACCCTTAGAAATTCACCCCTCCACTTT. The chain carries TRBV2 and TRBJ1-6; D is possibly TRBD1 (6 bases). Germline V gene lookup returns CDR1 SNHLY and CDR2 FYNNEI. CDR3 length: 15 amino acids. Between the trimmed V and J ends, which lost 8 bases and 7 bases, there was a span of 18 bases.

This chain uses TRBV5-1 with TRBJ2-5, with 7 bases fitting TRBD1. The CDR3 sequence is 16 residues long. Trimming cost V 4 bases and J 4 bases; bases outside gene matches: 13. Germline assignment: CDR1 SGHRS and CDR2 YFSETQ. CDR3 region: CASSPTGALTSETQYF. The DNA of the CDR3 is TGCGCCAGCAGCCCAACAGGGGCCCTCACCTCAGAGACCCAGTACTTC. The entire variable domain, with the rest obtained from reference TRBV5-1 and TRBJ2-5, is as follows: KAGVTQTPRYLIKTRGQQVTLSCSPISGHRSVSWYQQTPGQGLQFLFEYFSETQRNKGNFPGRFSGRQFSNSRSEMNVSTLELGDSALYLCASSPTGALTSETQYFGPGTRLLVL.

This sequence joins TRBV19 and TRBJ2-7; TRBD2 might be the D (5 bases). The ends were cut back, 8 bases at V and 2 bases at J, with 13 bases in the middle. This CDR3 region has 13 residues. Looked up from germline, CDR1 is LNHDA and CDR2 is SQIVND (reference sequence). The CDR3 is CASSRTGTYEQYF. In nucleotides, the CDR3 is TGTGCCAGTTCTCGGACTGGGACCTACGAGCAGTACTTC.

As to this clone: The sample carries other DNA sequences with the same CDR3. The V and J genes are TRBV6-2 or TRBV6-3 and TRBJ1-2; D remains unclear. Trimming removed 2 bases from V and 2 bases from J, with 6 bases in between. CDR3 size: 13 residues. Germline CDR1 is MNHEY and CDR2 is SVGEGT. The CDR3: CASSYGRNYGYTF. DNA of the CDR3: TGTGCCAGCAGTTACGGGCGAAACTATGGCTACACCTTC.

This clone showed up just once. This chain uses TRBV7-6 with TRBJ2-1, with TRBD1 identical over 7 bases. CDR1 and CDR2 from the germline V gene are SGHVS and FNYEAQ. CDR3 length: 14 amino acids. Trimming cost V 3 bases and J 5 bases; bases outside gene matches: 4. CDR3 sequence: CASSLGQPDNEQFF. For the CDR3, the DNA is TGTGCCAGCAGCTTGGGACAGCCCGACAATGAGCAGTTCTTC.

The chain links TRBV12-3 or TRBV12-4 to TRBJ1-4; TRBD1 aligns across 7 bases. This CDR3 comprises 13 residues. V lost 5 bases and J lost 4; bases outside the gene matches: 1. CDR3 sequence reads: CASSRDSNEKLFF. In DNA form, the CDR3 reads TGTGCCAGCAGTCGGGACAGTAATGAAAAACTGTTTTTT.

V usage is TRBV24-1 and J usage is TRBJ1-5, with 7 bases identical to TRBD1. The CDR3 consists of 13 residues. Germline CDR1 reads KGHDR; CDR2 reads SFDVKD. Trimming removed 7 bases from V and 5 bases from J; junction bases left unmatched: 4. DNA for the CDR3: TGTGCCACCAGCGGCCAGGGGGATCAGCCCCAGCATTTT. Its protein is CATSGQGDQPQHF.

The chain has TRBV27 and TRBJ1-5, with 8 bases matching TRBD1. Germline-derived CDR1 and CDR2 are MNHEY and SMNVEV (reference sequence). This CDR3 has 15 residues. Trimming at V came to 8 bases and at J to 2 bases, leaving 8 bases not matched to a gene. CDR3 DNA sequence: TGTGCCAGCCGAATTACGACAGGGGGCAATCAGCCCCAGCATTTT. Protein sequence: CASRITTGGNQPQHF.

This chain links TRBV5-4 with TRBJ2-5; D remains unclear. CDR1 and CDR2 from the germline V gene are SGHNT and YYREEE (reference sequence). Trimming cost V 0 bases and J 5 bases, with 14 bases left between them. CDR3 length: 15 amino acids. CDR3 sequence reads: CASSLGGDLGETQYF. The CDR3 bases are TGTGCCAGCAGCTTGGGCGGAGACCTCGGGGAGACCCAGTACTTC.

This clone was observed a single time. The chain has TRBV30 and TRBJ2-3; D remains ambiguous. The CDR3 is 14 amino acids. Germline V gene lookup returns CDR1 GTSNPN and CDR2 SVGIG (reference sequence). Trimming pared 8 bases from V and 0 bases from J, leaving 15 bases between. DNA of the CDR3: TGTGCCACCCAAGAGGTAACTAGCACAGATACGCAGTATTTT. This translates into CATQEVTSTDTQYF. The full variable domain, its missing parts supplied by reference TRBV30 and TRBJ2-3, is SQTIHQWPATLVQPVGSPLSLECTVEGTSNPNLYWYRQAAGRGLQLLFYSVGIGQISSEVPQNLSASRPQDRQFILSSKKLLLSDSGFYLCATQEVTSTDTQYFGPGTRLTVL.

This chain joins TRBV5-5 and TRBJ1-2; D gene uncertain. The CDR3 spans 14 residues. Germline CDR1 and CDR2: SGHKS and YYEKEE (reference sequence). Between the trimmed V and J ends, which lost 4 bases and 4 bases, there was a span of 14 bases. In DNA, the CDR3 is TGTGCCAGCAGCACAAACGGGGTACCCTATGGCTACACCTTC. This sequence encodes CASSTNGVPYGYTF.

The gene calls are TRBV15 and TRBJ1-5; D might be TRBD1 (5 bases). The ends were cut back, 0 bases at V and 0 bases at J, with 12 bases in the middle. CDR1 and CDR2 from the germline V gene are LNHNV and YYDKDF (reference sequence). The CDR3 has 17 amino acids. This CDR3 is CATSRDMGLNSNQPQHF. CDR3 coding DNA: TGTGCCACCAGCAGAGATATGGGACTGAATAGCAATCAGCCCCAGCATTTT.

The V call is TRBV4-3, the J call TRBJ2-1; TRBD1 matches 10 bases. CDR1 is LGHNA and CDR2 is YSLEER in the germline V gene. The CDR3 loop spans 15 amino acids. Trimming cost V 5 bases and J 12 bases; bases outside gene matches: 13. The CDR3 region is CASSITGTGDGRQFF. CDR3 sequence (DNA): TGCGCCAGCAGCATCACCGGGACAGGGGACGGTCGGCAGTTCTTC.